This record covers a single T cell receptor (beta chain). Its antigen is undetermined. As part of library construction, unique molecular identifiers were attached to individual cDNA molecules. TCRdb processed the 5' RACE reads anew with MiXCR; each CDR3 protein has one entry. Among approximately 66,000 distinct CDR3 sequences listed, approximately 13% were seen once. This record comes from a study of early T cells in non-severe SARS-CoV-2 infection. As for the study in general: Sequencing used unsorted whole-blood bulk RNA, so chains lack pairing. Whole-study findings and limits: Database matching using VDJdb favored anti-spike CD8 responses, with private and CD4 specificities left missing.

Sequences were obtained from whole blood. This clonotype was obtained from an adult who was a healthcare worker with PCR-confirmed SARS-CoV-2 infection or an uninfected control (not recorded which).

The CDR3 loop is CASSRRLAGGNEQFF. The CDR3 coding sequence is TGTGCCAGCAGTCGGAGACTAGCGGGAGGGAATGAGCAGTTCTTC. This sequence joins TRBV6-2 or TRBV6-3 and TRBJ2-1, with 14 nucleotides matching TRBD2. CDR1 is MNHEY, CDR2 SVGEGT, per germline. The CDR3 runs 15 residues. V shed 5 bases and J 7 bases; nucleotides not matched to a gene: 4.